This T cell receptor beta chain was retrieved from a study of cytomegalovirus exposure and HLA in healthy donors. In the study overall: Among around 180 million T cells, an earlier analysis found roughly 100 million unique TCR beta sequences.

V shed 7 bases, J shed 7 bases, and the junction held 7 bases outside the gene matches. The CDR3 consists of 14 residues. Germline CDR1 is LNHDA and CDR2 is SQIVND (reference sequence). The PCR made use of 60 Vbeta and 13 Jbeta primers. Assay used: immunoSEQ multiplex PCR; TCRdb lists only in-frame clones, some missing. The sample yields roughly 150,000 clones, about two thirds seen once. Sample: PBMCs. This clonotype was obtained from a man aged 35 to 55 in good health and CMV-seronegative. The V call is TRBV19, the J call TRBJ1-4, with 9 positions matching TRBD1. Here the CDR3 reads CASTGTGQVEKLFF. CDR3 sequence (DNA): TGTGCCAGTACTGGGACAGGGCAGGTTGAAAAACTGTTTTTT.